The 5 T cell receptor beta chains given below trace back to one sample, sequenced in a study of blood T cell repertoires in COVID-19. Only in-frame clones appear in the TCRdb table, and some are missing; sequencing was by immunoSEQ multiplex PCR. The data contain some 72,000 clones, around 80% of them seen just once; the ten biggest clones take up 9.5% to 15%. Sequencing was carried out using peripheral blood. The receptors derive from a man in his fifties or sixties with COVID-19, enrolled during active disease.

The genes are TRBV10-3 and TRBJ2-7; D not certain. Per germline, CDR1 ENHRY and CDR2 SYGVKD. The germline V and J ends were trimmed by 0 bases and 2 bases, with 8 bases remaining between them. This CDR3 is 14 amino acids long. Here the CDR3 reads CAISESAQTYEQYF. The DNA for the CDR3 is TGTGCCATCAGTGAGTCGGCACAGACCTACGAGCAGTACTTC.

Within the sample, this clone is medium-sized (0.01 to 0.1%). The chain couples TRBV7-3 to TRBJ1-2, with 7 bases fitting TRBD1. Trimming cost V 1 base and J 6 bases; bases outside gene matches: 5. The CDR3 consists of 14 residues. Germline CDR1 and CDR2: SGHTA and FQGTGA. The CDR3 loop reads CASSLSSTGDGYTF. CDR3 sequence (DNA): TGTGCCAGCAGCTTAAGTAGCACAGGGGATGGCTACACCTTC.

The chain employs TRBV28 and TRBJ2-7, with D possibly TRBD2 on 6 matching bases. The V and J ends lost 4 bases and 2 bases respectively, with 12 bases between them. Germline V gives CDR1 MDHEN, CDR2 SYDVKM. The length of the CDR3 is 14 residues. The CDR3 sequence is CASSSPGLPYEQYF. The CDR3 nucleotides are TGTGCCAGCAGTTCCCCGGGACTTCCCTACGAGCAGTACTTC. The whole variable domain, filled in from reference TRBV28 and TRBJ2-7, reads DVKVTQSSRYLVKRTGEKVFLECVQDMDHENMFWYRQDPGLGLRLIYFSYDVKMKEKGDIPEGYSVSREKKERFSLILESASTNQTSMYLCASSSPGLPYEQYFGPGTRLTVT.

The chain recombines TRBV4-2 with TRBJ2-7; 7 nucleotides match TRBD2. Germline-derived CDR1 and CDR2 are LGHNA and YNFKEQ. V shed 0 bases, J shed 6 bases, and the junction held 8 bases outside the gene matches. The CDR3 spans 15 residues. CDR3 sequence reads: CASSQEAGEWREQYF. The CDR3 DNA sequence: TGTGCCAGCAGCCAAGAGGCGGGAGAATGGCGCGAGCAGTACTTC.

The gene calls are TRBV9 and TRBJ2-1, with 7 bases aligning to TRBD2. Germline V gene sequence: CDR1 SGDLS, CDR2 YYNGEE. With V trimmed by 3 bases and J by 2 bases, 5 bases remained unmatched. This CDR3 is built from 15 residues. CDR3 nucleotides: TGTGCCAGCAGCGGAGGCGGGAGTACCTACAATGAGCAGTTCTTC. Residues: CASSGGGSTYNEQFF.